The next 13 T cell receptor beta chains were all read from a single sample in a study of identical twins. TCRdb re-analysed the 5' RACE reads in MiXCR, keeping a single row per CDR3 protein. Seen here are around 240,000 distinct CDR3 sequences, roughly a tenth observed once, and the top ten hold 9% to 10%. Source material: memory T cells sorted from blood. These receptors were taken from a man in his fifties in good health.

This clonotype came up a few times. The V and J genes are TRBV19 and TRBJ2-1; D is possibly TRBD2 (6 bases). V was pared by 6 bases and J by 4 bases, with 16 bases between. From germline, CDR1 is LNHDA and CDR2 SQIVND (reference sequence). The CDR3 has 15 amino acids. DNA for the CDR3: TGTGCCAGTAGCGTTTGGAGTAGCGGTTACAATGAGCAGTTCTTC. It is translated as CASSVWSSGYNEQFF.

This clonotype was picked up many times. The chain carries TRBV12-3 or TRBV12-4 and TRBJ1-1; the match to TRBD1 covers 7 bases. With 3 bases clipped from V and 6 bases from J, the junction kept 1 base outside the gene matches. The CDR3 is 12 amino acids. CDR3 nucleotide sequence: TGTGCCAGCAGTTTGACAGGGTCTGAAGCTTTCTTT. Translated, it gives CASSLTGSEAFF.

This clonotype was recorded at least ten times. This rearrangement joins TRBV7-2 to TRBJ2-4; no clear D gene. This CDR3 spans 13 amino acids. V lost 0 bases and J lost 6, with 6 bases in between. Germline V gene sequence: CDR1 SGHTA, CDR2 FQGNSA. CDR3 protein: CASSLAQRNIQYF. The CDR3 DNA follows: TGTGCCAGCAGCTTAGCGCAGAGAAACATTCAGTACTTC.

In its sample, this clonotype was seen a few times. The J gene is TRBJ2-5, the V gene TRBV28; 12 bases line up with TRBD2. The CDR3 consists of 17 residues. The V and J ends lost 5 bases and 5 bases, in that order; junction bases with no gene match: 12. The germline CDR1 and CDR2 sequences are MDHEN and SYDVKM. CDR3 nucleotide sequence: TGTGCCAGCAGTCTGGGACTAGCGGGCAACGCGGGGGAGACCCAGTACTTC. It is translated as CASSLGLAGNAGETQYF. The variable domain in full, completed from reference TRBV28 and TRBJ2-5, reads DVKVTQSSRYLVKRTGEKVFLECVQDMDHENMFWYRQDPGLGLRLIYFSYDVKMKEKGDIPEGYSVSREKKERFSLILESASTNQTSMYLCASSLGLAGNAGETQYFGPGTRLLVL.

The V call is TRBV27, the J call TRBJ1-6; D is unclear. CDR1 is MNHEY, CDR2 SMNVEV, per germline (reference sequence). V dropped 0 bases and J dropped 7 bases, with 10 bases sitting between them. The CDR3 totals 15 residues. CDR3 region: CASSLSQGGNSPLHF. The CDR3, as DNA: TGTGCCAGCAGTTTATCCCAAGGAGGGAATTCACCCCTCCACTTT.

The CDR3 DNA follows: TGCAGCGTTGGAGGTTATCGGGAGCAGTTCTTC. As protein: CSVGGYREQFF. The genes are TRBV29-1 and TRBJ2-1; D is unresolved. V was clipped by 4 bases and J by 10 bases, with 11 bases between them. Germline loops: CDR1 SQVTM, CDR2 ANQGSEA. This CDR3 region has 11 residues.

The sample holds many counts of this clonotype. This rearrangement joins TRBV7-2 to TRBJ2-5, with 8 bases lining up with TRBD1. The ends lost 5 bases at V and 5 bases at J; junction bases unmatched: 7. Germline-derived CDR1 and CDR2 are SGHTA and FQGNSA. The CDR3 covers 14 residues. The CDR3 spells CASSADRGRETQYF. Here the CDR3 DNA reads TGTGCCAGCAGCGCCGACAGGGGACGGGAGACCCAGTACTTC. The variable domain in full, with the rest retrieved from reference TRBV7-2 and TRBJ2-5, is GAGVSQSPSNKVTEKGKDVELRCDPISGHTALYWYRQSLGQGLEFLIYFQGNSAPDKSGLPSDRFSAERTGGSVSTLTIQRTQQEDSAVYLCASSADRGRETQYFGPGTRLLVL.

This clonotype came up many times. The chain joins TRBV10-2 to TRBJ1-1; D uncertain. Trimming removed 5 bases at V and 6 bases at J, with 16 bases between. The length of the CDR3 is 14 residues. CDR1 WSHSY and CDR2 SAAADI come from the germline V gene. CDR3 sequence: CASSPGSRGPEAFF. The DNA of the CDR3 is TGCGCCAGCAGTCCGGGATCTCGAGGGCCTGAAGCTTTCTTT.

V usage is TRBV5-4 and J usage is TRBJ2-1; 8 bases match TRBD1. This CDR3 comprises 13 residues. Germline values: CDR1 SGHNT, CDR2 YYREEE (reference sequence). V lost 4 bases and J lost 10; bases outside the gene matches: 7. The CDR3 here is CASSLGQGEEQFF. The CDR3 DNA sequence: TGTGCCAGCAGCCTTGGACAGGGTGAAGAGCAGTTCTTC.

This clonotype was recorded at least ten times. CDR3 DNA: TGCGCCAGCAGCTTACAGGGGGCATCCTACGAGCAGTACTTC. Its protein product is CASSLQGASYEQYF. The chain recombines TRBV5-1 with TRBJ2-7, with 9 bases fitting TRBD1. In germline, CDR1 is SGHRS, CDR2 YFSETQ. The CDR3 has 14 residues. V was pared by 2 bases and J by 1 base, with 1 base of the junction left unmatched.

The J gene is TRBJ2-1, the V gene TRBV12-3 or TRBV12-4; D is perhaps TRBD1 or TRBD2 (5 bases each). Trimming pared 7 bases from V and 6 bases from J, leaving 19 bases between. The CDR3 sequence is 15 residues long. CDR3 loop: CASMSGLTAGNEQFF. CDR3 coding DNA: TGTGCCAGCATGTCGGGGCTTACGGCGGGCAATGAGCAGTTCTTC.

This clonotype was observed many times. The genes are TRBV5-1 and TRBJ2-3; D gene ambiguous. This CDR3 contains 16 residues. The germline V gene has CDR1 SGHRS and CDR2 YFSETQ. The V and J ends lost 0 bases and 4 bases respectively, with 15 bases between them. The CDR3 nucleotides are TGCGCCAGCAGCTTGGATCTGACGGGCACGTCAGATACGCAGTATTTT. Amino acid sequence: CASSLDLTGTSDTQYF.

The rearrangement uses TRBV3-1 and TRBJ2-7, with D hard to call. V lost 5 bases, J lost 5 bases, and 16 bases lay in between. The CDR3 has 14 residues. Germline assignment: CDR1 LGHDT and CDR2 YNNKEL (reference sequence). The CDR3 here is CASSLAGWADEQYF. Written as DNA, the CDR3 is TGTGCCAGCAGCTTAGCTGGTTGGGCGGACGAGCAGTACTTC.